This T cell receptor (beta chain) was documented in a study of blood T cell repertoires in COVID-19. Data came from immunoSEQ multiplex PCR; TCRdb stores just in-frame clones and leaves some out. The sample includes almost 200,000 clones, about 90% of them seen just once. This clonotype originated in a woman in her 70s with acute or convalescent COVID-19. Source material: peripheral blood.

The CDR3 DNA follows: TGTGCCACCACACAGGGGCCGGCGAACACTGAAGCTTTCTTT. This encodes CATTQGPANTEAFF. The chain employs TRBV6-5 and TRBJ1-1, with TRBD1 matching over 7 bases. The V gene end was trimmed by 10 bases and the J gene end by 1 base; junction bases not matched to a gene: 9. Germline assignment: CDR1 MNHEY and CDR2 SVGAGI. This CDR3 spans 14 amino acids.